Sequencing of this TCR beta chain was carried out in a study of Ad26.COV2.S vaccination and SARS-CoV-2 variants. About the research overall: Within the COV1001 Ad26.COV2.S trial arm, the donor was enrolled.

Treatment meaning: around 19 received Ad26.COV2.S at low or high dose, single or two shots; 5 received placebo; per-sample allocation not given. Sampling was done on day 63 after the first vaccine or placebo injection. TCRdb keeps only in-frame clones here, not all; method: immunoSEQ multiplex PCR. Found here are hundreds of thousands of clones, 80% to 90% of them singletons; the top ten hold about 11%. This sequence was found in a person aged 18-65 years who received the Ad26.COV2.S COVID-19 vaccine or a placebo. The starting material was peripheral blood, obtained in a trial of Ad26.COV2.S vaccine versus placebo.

CDR3 residues: CASSGQRAGGGQPQHF. For the CDR3, the DNA is TGTGCCAGCAGTGGGCAACGGGCAGGGGGCGGTCAGCCCCAGCATTTT. This sequence joins TRBV28 and TRBJ1-5; 8 bases fit TRBD1. The CDR3 is made up of 16 amino acids. Germline V gives CDR1 MDHEN, CDR2 SYDVKM. With V trimmed by 5 bases and J by 6 bases, 12 bases remained unmatched.